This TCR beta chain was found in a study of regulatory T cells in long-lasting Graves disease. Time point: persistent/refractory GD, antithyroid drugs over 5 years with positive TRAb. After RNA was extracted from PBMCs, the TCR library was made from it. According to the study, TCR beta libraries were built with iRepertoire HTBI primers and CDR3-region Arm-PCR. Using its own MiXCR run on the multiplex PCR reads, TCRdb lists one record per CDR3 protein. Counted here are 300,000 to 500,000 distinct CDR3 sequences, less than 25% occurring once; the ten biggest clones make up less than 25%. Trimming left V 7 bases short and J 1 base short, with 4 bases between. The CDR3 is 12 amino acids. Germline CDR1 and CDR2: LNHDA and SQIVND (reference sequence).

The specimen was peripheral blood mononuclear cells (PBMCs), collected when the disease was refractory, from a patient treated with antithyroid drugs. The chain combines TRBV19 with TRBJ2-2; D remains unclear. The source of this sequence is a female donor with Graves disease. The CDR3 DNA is TGTGCCAGTACGGAGAACACCGGGGAGCTGTTTTTT. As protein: CASTENTGELFF. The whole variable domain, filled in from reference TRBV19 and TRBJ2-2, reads DGGITQSPKYLFRKEGQNVTLSCEQNLNHDAMYWYRQDPGQGLRLIYYSQIVNDFQKGDIAEGYSVSREKKESFPLTVTSAQKNPTAFYLCASTENTGELFFGEGSRLTVL.